This note documents a single T cell receptor beta chain sequence. This specimen comes from a study of control samples from healthy donors and cancer patients. This CDR3 region has 13 residues. V was cut by 6 bases and J by 2 bases, with 5 bases left in between. The germline gives CDR1 MNHNY, CDR2 SVGAGI (reference sequence). Some clones are missing from TCRdb's copy, which holds only in-frame ones; the method was immunoSEQ multiplex PCR. The data contain under 90,000 clones, 80% to 95% of them singletons. Sequencing was done on a sample of blood. The chain links TRBV6-6 to TRBJ2-6; D not resolved. This TCR was sampled from a woman in her sixties or seventies in good health. CDR3 nucleotides: TGTGCCAGCAGCGATACTGGGGCCAACGTCCTGACTTTC. It codes for CASSDTGANVLTF.